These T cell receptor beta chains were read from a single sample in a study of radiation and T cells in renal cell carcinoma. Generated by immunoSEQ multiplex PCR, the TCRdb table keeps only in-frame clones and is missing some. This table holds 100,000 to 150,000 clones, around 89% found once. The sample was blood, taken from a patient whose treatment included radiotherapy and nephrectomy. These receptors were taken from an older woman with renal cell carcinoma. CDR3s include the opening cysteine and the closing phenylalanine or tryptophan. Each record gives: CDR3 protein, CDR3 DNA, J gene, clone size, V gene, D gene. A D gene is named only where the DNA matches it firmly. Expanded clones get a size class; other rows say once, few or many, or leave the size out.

CASSPPGGGYTF | TGTGCCAGCAGCCCCCCCGGTGGCGGCTACACCTTC | TRBJ1-2 | . | TRBV28 | .
CATSRGDRRMNTEAFF | TGTGCCACCAGCAGAGGGGATAGACGTATGAACACTGAAGCTTTCTTT | TRBJ1-1 | . | TRBV15 | .
CSVSDRGGTEAFF | TGCAGCGTCTCGGACAGGGGTGGCACTGAAGCTTTCTTT | TRBJ1-1 | few | TRBV29-1 | TRBD1
CASSIFGRTNTEAFF | TGTGCCAGTAGTATCTTCGGTCGGACGAACACTGAAGCTTTCTTT | TRBJ1-1 | . | TRBV19 | .
CASSAELQVRTEAFF | TGCGCCAGCAGCGCCGAGCTACAGGTCCGCACTGAAGCTTTCTTT | TRBJ1-1 | . | TRBV5-1 | .
CASSVEQGAHPGRGYTF | TGTGCCAGCAGCGTAGAACAGGGTGCCCACCCAGGACGTGGCTACACCTTC | TRBJ1-2 | . | TRBV9 | .
CASRNRHTEAFF | TGTGCCAGCAGGAATAGGCACACTGAAGCTTTCTTT | TRBJ1-1 | . | TRBV6-5 | .
CATRGLAVYNEQFF | TGTGCCACCCGGGGACTAGCGGTTTACAATGAGCAGTTCTTC | TRBJ2-1 | few | TRBV6-5 | TRBD2
CASSTYTGTGGTDTQYF | TGTGCCAGCAGCACATACACCGGGACAGGGGGTACAGATACGCAGTATTTT | TRBJ2-3 | . | TRBV11-3 | TRBD1
CASSLTPGNPNNIQYF | TGCGCCAGCAGCCTGACGCCGGGAAACCCTAACAATATACAGTACTTC | TRBJ2-4 | . | TRBV5-1 | .
CSAARDNVYEQYF | TGCAGCGCCGCACGGGACAACGTCTACGAGCAGTACTTC | TRBJ2-7 | . | TRBV29-1 | .
CASRRQGKAGTEAFF | TGCGCCAGCAGACGACAGGGGAAAGCGGGGACTGAAGCTTTCTTT | TRBJ1-1 | . | TRBV10-1 | TRBD1
CASWGAGAGNTEAFF | TGTGCCAGCTGGGGGGCAGGGGCGGGGAACACTGAAGCTTTCTTT | TRBJ1-1 | . | TRBV6-5 | .
CASSSGPRAEAFF | TGTGCCAGCAGCTCGGGGCCGAGGGCTGAAGCTTTCTTT | TRBJ1-1 | . | TRBV5-4 | .
CASSQQGVLSYNSPLHF | TGTGCCAGCAGCCAGCAGGGGGTTTTGTCCTATAATTCACCCCTCCACTTT | TRBJ1-6 | . | TRBV28 | TRBD1
CASSQGQGAYGYTF | TGTGCCAGCAGCCAAGGACAGGGGGCGTACGGCTACACCTTC | TRBJ1-2 | . | TRBV11-1 | TRBD1
CASRSGTGGEQYF | TGTGCCAGCAGGTCCGGGACAGGGGGCGAGCAGTACTTC | TRBJ2-7 | . | TRBV11-3 | TRBD1
CASSSGSPLPAIGYTF | TGTGCCAGCAGTTCCGGATCACCATTACCCGCGATTGGCTACACCTTC | TRBJ1-2 | . | TRBV6-5 | .
CASSLFGGQPQHF | TGTGCCAGCAGTTTATTTGGGGGGCAGCCCCAGCATTTT | TRBJ1-5 | . | TRBV27 | .
CAIFEPPGQGDNSPLHF | TGTGCCATCTTCGAACCACCGGGACAGGGAGACAATTCACCCCTCCACTTT | TRBJ1-6 | once | TRBV28 | TRBD1
CASSQDRGAQAYEQYF | TGCGCCAGCAGCCAAGATCGGGGGGCGCAGGCCTACGAGCAGTACTTC | TRBJ2-7 | . | TRBV4-3 | .
CASSQSQGLLQFF | TGTGCCAGCAGCCAATCACAGGGACTGCTGCAGTTCTTC | TRBJ2-1 | . | TRBV7-9 | .
CASSSPQGRLGGTGQPQHF | TGTGCCAGCAGTTCTCCCCAAGGCAGATTGGGGGGGACGGGTCAGCCCCAGCATTTT | TRBJ1-5 | once | TRBV27 | .
CASSEAEDRFRNTIYF | TGTGCCAGCAGTGAAGCGGAGGACAGGTTCCGAAACACCATATATTTT | TRBJ1-3 | . | TRBV6-1 | TRBD1
CASSPPRADYGYTF | TGTGCCAGCTCACCACCGAGGGCAGACTATGGCTACACCTTC | TRBJ1-2 | . | TRBV18 | .
CASSQDLDASGNYGYTF | TGCGCCAGCAGCCAAGATCTAGATGCCTCCGGTAACTATGGCTACACCTTC | TRBJ1-2 | . | TRBV4-3 | .
CASSVGSSGHTGELFF | TGTGCCAGCAGCGTAGGCTCTAGCGGGCACACCGGGGAGCTGTTTTTT | TRBJ2-2 | . | TRBV9 | TRBD2
CASSQRGGGTEAFF | TGTGCCAGCAGTCAAAGAGGGGGGGGGACTGAAGCTTTCTTT | TRBJ1-1 | . | TRBV2 | .
CAWRSRGSTYEQYF | TGTGCCTGGAGAAGCCGGGGCAGTACCTACGAGCAGTACTTC | TRBJ2-7 | . | TRBV30 | .
CAWTSLETQYF | TGTGCCTGGACATCCCTAGAGACCCAGTACTTC | TRBJ2-5 | once | TRBV30 | .
CASSQGAGGYEQYF | TGCGCCAGCAGCCAAGGGGCCGGTGGGTACGAGCAGTACTTC | TRBJ2-7 | . | TRBV4-1 | .
CASSSRGGGETQYF | TGTGCCAGCAGCTCTCGAGGGGGAGGAGAGACCCAGTACTTC | TRBJ2-5 | . | TRBV5-8 | .
CACRRDRVGEQYF | TGTGCCTGTCGCCGGGACAGGGTGGGCGAGCAGTACTTC | TRBJ2-7 | once | TRBV30 | TRBD1
CASSFADRRNEQFF | TGTGCCAGCAGTTTCGCGGACAGGCGGAATGAGCAGTTCTTC | TRBJ2-1 | . | TRBV6-5 | TRBD1
CASSLTGTGTPRGGELFF | TGTGCCAGCAGCTTAACGGGCACCGGGACCCCCCGGGGCGGGGAGCTGTTTTTT | TRBJ2-2 | . | TRBV7-3 | .
CASSYDIVLGGYTF | TGTGCCAGCAGTTACGATATTGTTCTGGGGGGCTACACCTTC | TRBJ1-2 | once | TRBV6-5 | .
CASSTGTYEQYF | TGTGCCAGCAGCACCGGGACCTACGAGCAGTACTTC | TRBJ2-7 | . | TRBV5-6 | .
CSARGSYEQYF | TGCAGTGCTAGAGGGAGCTACGAGCAGTACTTC | TRBJ2-7 | . | TRBV20-1 | .
CASSQDTRPEELFF | TGCGCCAGCAGCCAAGATACCAGACCCGAGGAACTGTTTTTT | TRBJ1-4 | . | TRBV4-3 | .
CSDAGIRTDTQYF | TGCAGCGACGCAGGGATACGCACAGATACGCAGTATTTT | TRBJ2-3 | . | TRBV29-1 | .
CASSERGRSETQYF | TGTGCCAGCAGTGAACGGGGGAGGTCAGAGACCCAGTACTTC | TRBJ2-5 | . | TRBV6-1 | .
CASSFQAGGSTDTQYF | TGTGCCAGCAGCTTTCAGGCGGGAGGTAGCACAGATACGCAGTATTTT | TRBJ2-3 | . | TRBV7-9 | TRBD2
CASVLRANHGYTF | TGTGCCAGCGTTTTACGGGCAAATCATGGCTACACCTTC | TRBJ1-2 | once | TRBV6-6 | .
CASRAPIRDRYLYEQYF | TGTGCCAGCAGGGCCCCGATCCGGGACAGGTACCTCTACGAGCAGTACTTC | TRBJ2-7 | . | TRBV7-8 | TRBD1
CASSRDTEAFF | TGTGCCAGCAGCCGTGACACTGAAGCTTTCTTT | TRBJ1-1 | . | TRBV2 | .
CASSLVLGLYNEQFF | TGTGCCAGCAGCTTAGTTCTAGGCCTATACAATGAGCAGTTCTTC | TRBJ2-1 | . | TRBV7-9 | .
CASSPVGRGNTIYF | TGCGCCAGCAGCCCCGTGGGGCGTGGAAACACCATATATTTT | TRBJ1-3 | . | TRBV5-1 | .
CASSGLAGWGPKSTDTQYF | TGTGCCAGCAGCGGACTAGCAGGGTGGGGCCCTAAAAGCACAGATACGCAGTATTTT | TRBJ2-3 | . | TRBV5-4 | TRBD2
CASSVDAGELFF | TGTGCCAGCAGCGTAGACGCCGGGGAGCTGTTTTTT | TRBJ2-2 | . | TRBV9 | .
CASSFPSGTGRADTQYF | TGCGCCAGCAGCTTCCCCTCCGGGACAGGGAGGGCAGATACGCAGTATTTT | TRBJ2-3 | . | TRBV5-1 | TRBD1
CASRMGTAPNQPQHF | TGTGCCAGCAGGATGGGGACAGCTCCTAATCAGCCCCAGCATTTT | TRBJ1-5 | few | TRBV5-6 | TRBD1
CASSSYQGVAYNSPLHF | TGTGCCAGCAGCTCGTATCAGGGGGTAGCCTATAATTCACCCCTCCACTTT | TRBJ1-6 | . | TRBV7-2 | TRBD1
CASSQDGSKAFF | TGCGCCAGCAGCCAAGATGGTTCAAAAGCTTTCTTT | TRBJ1-1 | few | TRBV4-3 | .
CASSLVASSYEQYF | TGTGCCAGCAGCTTAGTAGCGAGCTCCTACGAGCAGTACTTC | TRBJ2-7 | . | TRBV7-2 | .
CAWSVGTSGGAMGTDTQYF | TGTGCCTGGAGCGTAGGGACTAGCGGGGGGGCCATGGGCACAGATACGCAGTATTTT | TRBJ2-3 | once | TRBV30 | TRBD2
CASSYKPGVTDTQYF | TGTGCCAGCAGTTACAAACCGGGGGTCACAGATACGCAGTATTTT | TRBJ2-3 | . | TRBV6-5 | .
CATTLKYEQYF | TGTGCCACCACCCTAAAATACGAGCAGTACTTC | TRBJ2-7 | . | TRBV28 | .